This T cell receptor (beta chain) was retrieved from a study of beta chain features in type 1 diabetes. Study findings and constraints: TCRB CDR3s from Type 1 diabetes patients were moderately but significantly shorter in all four CD4+ subsets.

From germline, CDR1 is SEHNR and CDR2 FQNEAQ (reference sequence). CDR3 length equals 13 residues. The germline V and J ends were trimmed by 5 bases and 6 bases, with 14 bases remaining between them. This clone was found a few times. Its antigen is unidentified. The authors sorted CD4+ naive, central memory, regulatory and stem cell-like memory cells via CD45RO/CCR7/CD25/CD127/CD95/CD27. Sorting gave populations that all exceeded 98% purity. The study reverse transcribed the entire isolated RNA, so it sequenced expressed TCRB transcripts. The repertoire was sequenced with immunoSEQ multiplex PCR; TCRdb's copy has only in-frame clones and lacks some. The sample shows about 390,000 clones, 9.6% of them seen only once.

This chain connects TRBV7-9 to TRBJ2-7; a weak D match, TRBD1 (6 bases). Sequencing input: central memory CD4+ T cells from blood. This receptor was taken from a man aged 30 to 39 with type 1 diabetes. The CDR3 sequence: CASSQLQGSEQYF. The DNA of the CDR3 is TGTGCCAGCAGCCAGCTTCAGGGGTCCGAGCAGTACTTC.